These T cell receptor beta chains were read from a single sample in a study of human T cells and chemical hapten exposure. TCRdb reanalysed the RACE reads using MiXCR and keeps one entry per CDR3 protein. The sample lists about 40,000 distinct CDR3 sequences, approximately 10% occurring once. Sample: whole blood, taken in connection with sensitization to the hapten diphenylcyclopropenone (DPC). These receptors all stem from a man between 25 and 39 years old with alopecia areata. Some clones in this sample may be carry-over from other donors' samples. The CDR3 runs from the conserved cysteine through the conserved F or W. The D gene is left open where the match is weak. Clone size is stated in some rows and not others, as once, few, many or a class when expanded.

J gene | CDR3 length | D gene | clone size | V gene | CDR3 DNA | CDR3 protein
TRBJ2-2 | 15 | TRBD1 | many | TRBV15 | TGTGCCACCAGCTCCGGGACAGGGGAAGCCGGGGAGCTGTTTTTT | CATSSGTGEAGELFF
TRBJ2-3 | 13 | . | . | TRBV28 | TGTGCCAGCAGTCCGGGGTTTCCGGATACGCAGTATTTT | CASSPGFPDTQYF
TRBJ2-5 | 12 | . | few | TRBV29-1 | TGCAGCGTTGGTCGGGGACGAGAGACCCAGTACTTC | CSVGRGRETQYF
TRBJ2-1 | 17 | . | . | TRBV7-8 | TGTGCCAGCAGCTTAGTGCCCCTACTTAACTCCTACAATGAGCAGTTCTTC | CASSLVPLLNSYNEQFF
TRBJ2-5 | 13 | . | . | TRBV12-3/TRBV12-4 | TGTGCCAGCAGCAGGGACGGTCAAGAGACCCAGTACTTC | CASSRDGQETQYF
TRBJ2-1 | 15 | TRBD2 | many | TRBV5-1 | TGCGCCAGCAGCTCCGGGACTATGACCTACAATGAGCAGTTCTTC | CASSSGTMTYNEQFF
TRBJ1-1 | 13 | . | many | TRBV7-6 | TGTGCCAGCAGCTTCCCGGGGTTAGAAGAAGCTTTCTTT | CASSFPGLEEAFF
TRBJ2-3 | 17 | . | many | TRBV4-3 | TGCGCCAGCAGCCAAGACTACGACAGTGTATACACAGATACGCAGTATTTT | CASSQDYDSVYTDTQYF
TRBJ2-1 | 14 | . | . | TRBV27 | TGTGCCAGCAGCCCGCGGCTAGACTTCAATGAGCAGTTCTTC | CASSPRLDFNEQFF
TRBJ1-1 | 16 | . | many | TRBV4-3 | TGCGCCAGCAGCCAAGATCCGGCCAGGGGTTCGGCTGAAGCTTTCTTT | CASSQDPARGSAEAFF
TRBJ1-1 | 14 | TRBD1 | few | TRBV5-1 | TGCGCCAGCGGGAACCCGGGACAGGGCACTGAAGCTTTCTTT | CASGNPGQGTEAFF
TRBJ1-1 | 15 | . | many | TRBV6-2/TRBV6-3 | TGTGCCAGCAGTTACGGGGGATCGGGGGTCGCTGAAGCTTTCTTT | CASSYGGSGVAEAFF
TRBJ1-2 | 15 | TRBD1 | few | TRBV24-1 | TGTGCCACCTCGGATGACCAGGGGGCGAGTTATGGCTACACCTTC | CATSDDQGASYGYTF
TRBJ2-7 | 15 | TRBD1 | many | TRBV14 | TGTGCCAGCAGCCAACGGACAGGGAGACCGTACGAGCAGTACTTC | CASSQRTGRPYEQYF
TRBJ2-2 | 15 | . | many | TRBV14 | TGTGCCAGCAGCCAAGAAGGGGGGCTCGCCGGGGAGCTGTTTTTT | CASSQEGGLAGELFF
TRBJ2-1 | 16 | . | few | TRBV3-1 | TGTGCCAGCAGCCAATCAGATTGGGGTGCCTACAATGAGCAGTTCTTC | CASSQSDWGAYNEQFF
TRBJ2-2 | 13 | . | many | TRBV27 | TGTGCCAGCACGCGGGCGAACACCGGGGAGCTGTTTTTT | CASTRANTGELFF
TRBJ2-1 | 15 | . | . | TRBV11-3 | TGTGCCAGCCGAGCCGGCGGTCGCTCCTACAATGAGCAGTTCTTC | CASRAGGRSYNEQFF
TRBJ2-6 | 20 | . | . | TRBV7-9 | TGTGCCAGCAGCCCAGCATTCGACAGTGTCCTCAGCTCTGGGGCCAACGTCCTGACTTTC | CASSPAFDSVLSSGANVLTF
TRBJ1-1 | 10 | . | few | TRBV29-1 | TGCAGCGTTGGGACACCGGAAGCTTTCTTT | CSVGTPEAFF
TRBJ1-1 | 13 | . | many | TRBV5-6 | TGTGCCAGCAGCTTGGGCACGAACACTGAAGCTTTCTTT | CASSLGTNTEAFF
TRBJ1-5 | 14 | . | many | TRBV28 | TGTGCCAGCGGACAGATTTATAGCAATCAGCCCCAGCATTTT | CASGQIYSNQPQHF
TRBJ2-1 | 14 | . | many | TRBV18 | TGTGCCAGCTCCACCGTACAGGGCAACAATGAGCAGTTCTTC | CASSTVQGNNEQFF
TRBJ2-5 | 16 | TRBD1 | . | TRBV18 | TGTGCCAGCTCACTGTCGGGACAGGGGACGCAAGAGACCCAGTACTTC | CASSLSGQGTQETQYF
TRBJ2-4 | 15 | TRBD1 | . | TRBV4-1 | TGCGCCAGCAGCCAAACCGGGACAGGGGGAAACATTCAGTACTTC | CASSQTGTGGNIQYF
TRBJ1-1 | 12 | . | few | TRBV19 | TGTGCCAGTAGTAAAAGGCGCACTGAAGCTTTCTTT | CASSKRRTEAFF
TRBJ2-3 | 16 | . | many | TRBV4-1 | TGCGCCAGCAGCCAAGAATGGGGGGGCCATTCAGATACGCAGTATTTT | CASSQEWGGHSDTQYF
TRBJ2-3 | 16 | . | . | TRBV7-8 | TGTGCCAGCAGCATCGACGGGCAGCAAGCGACAGATACGCAGTATTTT | CASSIDGQQATDTQYF
TRBJ1-1 | 14 | . | many | TRBV20-1 | TGCAGTGCTAGGGACCCGGGGAGGTTCCAAGAAGCTTTCTTT | CSARDPGRFQEAFF
TRBJ1-2 | 16 | . | many | TRBV27 | TGTGCCAGCAGTTCGTCTCACAGTCAGGAGTACTATGGCTACACCTTC | CASSSSHSQEYYGYTF
TRBJ2-1 | 12 | . | many | TRBV25-1 | TGTGCCAGCAGTGAATTAAACAATGAGCAGTTCTTC | CASSELNNEQFF
TRBJ2-3 | 12 | . | few | TRBV20-1 | TGCAGTGTGAGCGGTAGCACAGATACGCAGTATTTT | CSVSGSTDTQYF
TRBJ2-1 | 15 | . | many | TRBV11-3 | TGTGCCAGCAGCTTATATCCGGGATCCTACAATGAGCAGTTCTTC | CASSLYPGSYNEQFF
TRBJ2-2 | 12 | . | few | TRBV7-9 | TGTGCCAGCAGCTTAGGCGGTCCGGCGCTGTTTTTT | CASSLGGPALFF
TRBJ1-2 | 15 | . | few | TRBV5-4 | TGTGCCAGCAGCTTGCCGGGACCCAGAACCTATGGCTACACCTTC | CASSLPGPRTYGYTF
TRBJ2-5 | 15 | TRBD2 | . | TRBV6-1 | TGTGCCAGCGTTAGACTAGCGGGGTCCCAAGAGACCCAGTACTTC | CASVRLAGSQETQYF
TRBJ2-1 | 14 | . | few | TRBV6-4 | TGTGCCAGCAGTGACGGGAGCACCTACAATGAGCAGTTCTTC | CASSDGSTYNEQFF
TRBJ2-7 | 13 | TRBD1 | many | TRBV29-1 | TGCAGCGTTTGGGACAGGGGAGTAGAGGAGCAGTACTTC | CSVWDRGVEEQYF
TRBJ1-1 | 13 | . | . | TRBV28 | TGTGCCAGCAGAAGACAGCCGAACACTGAAGCTTTCTTT | CASRRQPNTEAFF
TRBJ2-3 | 14 | TRBD2 | many | TRBV20-1 | TGCAGTGCTATGGGACTAGCAAGGGCAGATACGCAGTATTTT | CSAMGLARADTQYF
TRBJ1-2 | 15 | . | . | TRBV12-3/TRBV12-4 | TGTGCCAGCAGTTTCCTGACCGCCGTTCAGTATGGCTACACCTTC | CASSFLTAVQYGYTF
TRBJ1-2 | 14 | . | many | TRBV3-1 | TGTGCCAGCAGCCAAGACTTGTCCCAGTATGGCTACACCTTC | CASSQDLSQYGYTF
TRBJ2-4 | 17 | . | many | TRBV10-3 | TGTGCCATCAGCGAGAGCCTGAAAAGGGAGACCAAAAACATTCAGTACTTC | CAISESLKRETKNIQYF